Following are 3 T cell receptor beta chains from one sample sequenced in a study of shared clonotypes between healthy human individuals. Data came from immunoSEQ multiplex PCR; TCRdb stores just in-frame clones and leaves some out. This table holds about 2.4 million clones, over 85% found once. Sample: naive CD4+ T cells sorted from blood. As to subset: CD45RA+ positively selected. These receptors were taken from a man aged 18-30 years in good health.

V and J are TRBV7-3 and TRBJ2-7; D possibly corresponds to TRBD1 (7 bases). V was clipped by 5 bases and J by 2 bases, with 16 bases between them. CDR3 length: 15 amino acids. From germline, CDR1 is SGHTA and CDR2 FQGTGA. The CDR3: CASSPQGGNTYEQYF. The CDR3 DNA reads as TGTGCCAGCAGCCCTCAGGGGGGAAACACCTACGAGCAGTACTTC.

CDR3 DNA: TGTGCCAGCAGCCCTGTGGATTACGCCGGGGAGCTGTTTTTT. Translating it yields CASSPVDYAGELFF. This chain joins TRBV5-5 and TRBJ2-2; D not certain. Germline V lookup: CDR1 SGHKS, CDR2 YYEKEE (reference sequence). The CDR3 sequence is 14 residues long. V dropped 4 bases and J dropped 6 bases, with 13 bases sitting between them. Full variable domain (remainder filled in from reference TRBV5-5 and TRBJ2-2): DAGVTQSPTHLIKTRGQQVTLRCSPISGHKSVSWYQQVLGQGPQFIFQYYEKEERGRGNFPDRFSARQFPNYSSELNVNALLLGDSALYLCASSPVDYAGELFFGEGSRLTVL.

The chain joins TRBV11-2 to TRBJ2-2, with a possible D match to TRBD2 (6 bases). The length of the CDR3 is 18 residues. The germline V and J ends were trimmed by 1 base and 2 bases, with 17 bases remaining between them. Germline assignment: CDR1 SGHAT and CDR2 FQNNGV. The chain's CDR3 is CASSLGLSLARNTGELFF. The CDR3 DNA reads as TGTGCCAGCAGCTTAGGACTCTCACTAGCACGAAACACCGGGGAGCTGTTTTTT.